This T cell receptor beta chain was documented in a study of blood T cell repertoires in COVID-19. As for the study in general: Both acute and convalescent COVID-19 samples were obtained from the United States, Italy and Spain.

Authors' methods: Counts of nucleated cells, estimated from reference gene primer amplification, were obtained. The repertoire was sequenced with immunoSEQ multiplex PCR; TCRdb's copy has only in-frame clones and lacks some. V and J calls and clone size come straight from that table; D and trimming were deduced from the DNA. The repertoire includes some 56,000 clones, approximately 85% of them detected once, and 20% to 25% sits in the top ten. Input material: peripheral blood. The TCR originated in a woman aged 80 or over with acute or convalescent COVID-19.

CDR3 coding DNA: TGTGCCAGCAGCCCCCAGGGAGCGGGGGGGCGCAATGAGCAGTTCTTC. Residues: CASSPQGAGGRNEQFF. The rearrangement links TRBV7-2 to TRBJ2-1; the match to TRBD2 covers 10 bases. This CDR3 is built from 16 residues. J gave up 6 bases and V 5 bases, and 10 bases lay outside the gene matches. In germline, CDR1 is SGHTA, CDR2 FQGNSA.